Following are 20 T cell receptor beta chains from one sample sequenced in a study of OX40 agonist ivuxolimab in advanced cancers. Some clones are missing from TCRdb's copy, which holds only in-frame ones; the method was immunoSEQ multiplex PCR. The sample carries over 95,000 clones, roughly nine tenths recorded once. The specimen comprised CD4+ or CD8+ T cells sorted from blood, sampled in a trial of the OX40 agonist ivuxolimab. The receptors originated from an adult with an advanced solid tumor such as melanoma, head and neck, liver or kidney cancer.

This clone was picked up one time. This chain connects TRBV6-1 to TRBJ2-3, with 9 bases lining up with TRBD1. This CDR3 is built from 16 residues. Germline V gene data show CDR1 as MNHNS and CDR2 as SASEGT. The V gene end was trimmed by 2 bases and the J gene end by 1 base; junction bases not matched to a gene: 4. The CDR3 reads CASSERRDRGTDTQYF. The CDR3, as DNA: TGTGCCAGCAGTGAACGCCGGGACAGGGGCACAGATACGCAGTATTTT.

The CDR3 spells CASSPSLAGGPDTQYF. The CDR3 DNA reads TGTGCCAGCTCACCATCGTTAGCGGGAGGGCCAGATACGCAGTATTTT. The chain carries TRBV18 and TRBJ2-3, with 11 bases identical to TRBD2. The germline gives CDR1 KGHSH, CDR2 LQKENI. V lost 2 bases, J lost 4 bases, and 5 bases stayed unmatched. The length of the CDR3 is 16 residues.

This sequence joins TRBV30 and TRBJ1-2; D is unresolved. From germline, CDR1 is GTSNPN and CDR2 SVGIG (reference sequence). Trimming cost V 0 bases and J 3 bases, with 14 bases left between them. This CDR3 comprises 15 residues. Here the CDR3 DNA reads TGTGCCTGGAGTGTACAGTCTCTAACCCACTATGGCTACACCTTC. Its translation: CAWSVQSLTHYGYTF.

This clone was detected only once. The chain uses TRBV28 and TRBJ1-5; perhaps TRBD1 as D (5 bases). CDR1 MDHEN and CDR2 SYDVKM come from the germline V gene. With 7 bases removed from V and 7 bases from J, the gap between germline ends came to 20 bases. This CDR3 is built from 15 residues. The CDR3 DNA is TGTGCCAGCATCCCCACGGGGGTTGTTTTACAGCCCCAGCATTTT. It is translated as CASIPTGVVLQPQHF.

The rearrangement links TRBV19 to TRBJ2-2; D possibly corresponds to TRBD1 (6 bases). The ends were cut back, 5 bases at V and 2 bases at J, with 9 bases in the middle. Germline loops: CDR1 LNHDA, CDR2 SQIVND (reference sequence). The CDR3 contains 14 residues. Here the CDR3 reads CASSLGANTGELFF. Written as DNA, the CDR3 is TGTGCCAGTAGTCTGGGGGCAAACACCGGGGAGCTGTTTTTT.

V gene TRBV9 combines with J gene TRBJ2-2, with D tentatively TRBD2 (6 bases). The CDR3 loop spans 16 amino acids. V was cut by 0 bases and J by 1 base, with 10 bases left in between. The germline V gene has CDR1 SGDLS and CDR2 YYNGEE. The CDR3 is CASSVEQAGNTGELFF. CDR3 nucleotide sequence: TGTGCCAGCAGCGTAGAGCAAGCGGGGAACACCGGGGAGCTGTTTTTT.

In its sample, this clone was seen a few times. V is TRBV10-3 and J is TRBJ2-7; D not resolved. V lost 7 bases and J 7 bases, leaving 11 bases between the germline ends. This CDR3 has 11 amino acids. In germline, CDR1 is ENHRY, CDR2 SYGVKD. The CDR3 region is CAIKAEREQYF. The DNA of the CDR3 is TGTGCCATCAAGGCGGAGCGTGAGCAGTACTTC.

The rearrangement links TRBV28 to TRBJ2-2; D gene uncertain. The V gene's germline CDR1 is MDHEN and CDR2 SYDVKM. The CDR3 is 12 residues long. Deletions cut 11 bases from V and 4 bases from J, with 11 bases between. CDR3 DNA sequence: TGTGCCCACAACACTCCCACCGGGGAGCTGTTTTTT. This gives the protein CAHNTPTGELFF.

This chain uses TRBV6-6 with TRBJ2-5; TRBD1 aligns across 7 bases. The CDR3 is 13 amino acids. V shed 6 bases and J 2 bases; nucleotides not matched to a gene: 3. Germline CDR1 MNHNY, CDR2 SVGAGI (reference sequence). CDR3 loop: CASRRDRQETQYF. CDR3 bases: TGTGCCAGCAGGAGGGACAGACAAGAGACCCAGTACTTC.

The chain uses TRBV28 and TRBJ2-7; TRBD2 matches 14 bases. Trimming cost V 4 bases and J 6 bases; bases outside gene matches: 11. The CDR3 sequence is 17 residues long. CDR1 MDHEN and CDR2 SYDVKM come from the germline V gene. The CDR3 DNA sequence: TGTGCCAGCAGTTCGGGACTAGCGGGAGTCACGGGGCTCGAGCAGTACTTC. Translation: CASSSGLAGVTGLEQYF.

CDR3 in DNA: TGTGCCAGCAGTTCACTAGCACCCTACGAGCAGTACTTC. This translates into CASSSLAPYEQYF. The chain links TRBV27 to TRBJ2-7, with D possibly TRBD2 on 6 matching bases. Germline CDR1 is MNHEY and CDR2 is SMNVEV (reference sequence). V was cut by 4 bases and J by 2 bases, with 9 bases left in between. The CDR3 runs to 13 residues.

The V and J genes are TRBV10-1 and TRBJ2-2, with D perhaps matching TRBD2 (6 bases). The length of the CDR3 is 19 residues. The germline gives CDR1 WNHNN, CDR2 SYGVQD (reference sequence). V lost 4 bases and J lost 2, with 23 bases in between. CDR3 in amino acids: CASSGELWSAGLNTGELFF. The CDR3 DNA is TGCGCCAGCAGTGGCGAATTATGGTCAGCGGGCCTTAACACCGGGGAGCTGTTTTTT.

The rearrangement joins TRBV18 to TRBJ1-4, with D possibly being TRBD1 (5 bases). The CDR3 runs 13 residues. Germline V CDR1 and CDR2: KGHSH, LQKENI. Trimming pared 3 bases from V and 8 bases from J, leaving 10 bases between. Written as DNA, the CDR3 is TGTGCCAGCTCACCTAGCAGGGTCGAAAAACTGTTTTTT. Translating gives CASSPSRVEKLFF.

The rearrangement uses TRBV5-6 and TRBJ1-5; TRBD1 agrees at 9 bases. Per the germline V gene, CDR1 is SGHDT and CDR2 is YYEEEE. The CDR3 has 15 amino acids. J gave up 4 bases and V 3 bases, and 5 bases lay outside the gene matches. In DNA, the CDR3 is TGTGCCAGCAGCTGGGGACAGGGCCAGAATCAGCCCCAGCATTTT. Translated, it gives CASSWGQGQNQPQHF.

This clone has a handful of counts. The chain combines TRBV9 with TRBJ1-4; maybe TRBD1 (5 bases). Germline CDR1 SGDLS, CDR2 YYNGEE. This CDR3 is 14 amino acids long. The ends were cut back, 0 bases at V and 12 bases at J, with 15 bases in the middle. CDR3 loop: CASSVAGRPGELFF. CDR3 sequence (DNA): TGTGCCAGCAGCGTAGCTGGACGGCCGGGGGAACTGTTTTTT. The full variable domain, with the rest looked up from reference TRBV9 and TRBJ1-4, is DSGVTQTPKHLITATGQRVTLRCSPRSGDLSVYWYQQSLDQGLQFLIQYYNGEERAKGNILERFSAQQFPDLHSELNLSSLELGDSALYFCASSVAGRPGELFFGSGTQLSVL.

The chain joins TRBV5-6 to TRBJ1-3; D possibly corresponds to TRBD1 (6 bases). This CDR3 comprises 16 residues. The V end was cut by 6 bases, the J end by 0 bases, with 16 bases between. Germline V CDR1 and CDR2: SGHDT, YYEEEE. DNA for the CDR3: TGTGCCAGCACCCGGAGCGCGGGGGCCTCTGGAAACACCATATATTTT. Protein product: CASTRSAGASGNTIYF.

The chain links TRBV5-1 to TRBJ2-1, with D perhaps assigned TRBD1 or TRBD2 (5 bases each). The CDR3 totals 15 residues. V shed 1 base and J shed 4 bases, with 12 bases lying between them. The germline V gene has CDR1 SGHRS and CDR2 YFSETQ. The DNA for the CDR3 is TGCGCCAGCAGCTTGAGGGACGGTAGATACAATGAGCAGTTCTTC. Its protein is CASSLRDGRYNEQFF.

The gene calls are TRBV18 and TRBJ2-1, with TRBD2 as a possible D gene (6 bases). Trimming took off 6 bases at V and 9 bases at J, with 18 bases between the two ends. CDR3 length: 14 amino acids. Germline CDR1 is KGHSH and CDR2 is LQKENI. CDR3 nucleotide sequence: TGTGCCAGCTCTCTCCGGGAGACCCTCGCTGAGCAGTTCTTC. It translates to CASSLRETLAEQFF.

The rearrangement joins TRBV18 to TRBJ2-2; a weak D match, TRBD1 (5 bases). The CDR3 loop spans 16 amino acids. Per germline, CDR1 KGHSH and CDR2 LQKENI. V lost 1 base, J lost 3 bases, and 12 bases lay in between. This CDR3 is CASSPLPMTDTGELFF. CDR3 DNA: TGTGCCAGCTCACCACTACCTATGACAGACACCGGGGAGCTGTTTTTT.

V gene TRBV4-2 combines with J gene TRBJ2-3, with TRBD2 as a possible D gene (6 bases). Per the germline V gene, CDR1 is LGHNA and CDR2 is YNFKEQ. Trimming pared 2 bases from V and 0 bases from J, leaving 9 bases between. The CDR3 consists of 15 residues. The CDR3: CASSQRGASTDTQYF. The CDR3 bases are TGTGCCAGCAGCCAACGCGGGGCTAGCACAGATACGCAGTATTTT.